The clone carrying this T cell receptor beta chain has a handful of counts. Trimming cost V 1 base and J 2 bases, with 6 bases left between them. CDR3 length: 14 amino acids. Germline V gives CDR1 LGHNT, CDR2 FRNRAP. This sample was included in a study of blood T cell repertoires in COVID-19. Original handling: Using reference gene primer amplification, nucleated cell counts were estimated. Generated by immunoSEQ multiplex PCR, the TCRdb table keeps only in-frame clones and is missing some. The DNA was the basis for D and trimming; V, J and clone size are from that table. The sample lists roughly 520,000 clones, 88% occurring once.

The TCR comes from a woman aged 40 to 50 who had recovered from COVID-19. The chain joins TRBV12-5 to TRBJ1-3; D gene uncertain. The sequenced sample was PBMCs or T cells enriched from blood (not recorded which). The CDR3: CASGLDLAGNTIYF. The CDR3 DNA is TGTGCTAGTGGTTTGGACTTAGCTGGAAACACCATATATTTT.